The table lists the clone carrying this T cell receptor beta chain with a few counts. What it binds is not known. Gene names and germline refer to mouse. The observed sequence ends 4 residues before the CDR3 terminus, with the missing tail filled in from the germline J gene. These data belong to a study of CD8+ T cells in alopecia areata. Study background: Transfer of skin from approximately 6-12-month-old C3H/HeJ graft donors with spontaneous alopecia was made to approximately 7-11-week-old female C3H/HeJ mice. The study, taken as a whole, reports: Scalp sequencing also captures normal skin's resident alphabeta T cells. Lesional scalp, especially alopecia totalis/universalis, showed higher clonality than normal scalp. With patients, TCR sharing proved less clear than in mice, a difference possibly related to HLA.

In each case, RNA was isolated and then reverse transcribed into cDNA as the sequencing template. The assay was immunoSEQ multiplex PCR, and TCRdb's table has in-frame clones only and misses some. The record shows roughly 110,000 clones for this sample, with no singletons present. The CDR3 runs to 14 residues. V was shortened by 4 bases and J by 5 bases, with 11 bases between the two germline ends. Germline loops: CDR1 NSQYPW, CDR2 LRSPGD (reference sequence). The chain employs TRBV1 and TRBJ1-4; perhaps TRBD1 as D (6 bases). The source of this sequence is a C3H/HeJ mouse with alopecia areata. The strain bears MHC haplotype H2-k. Sequenced sample: lesional skin. The CDR3 here is CTCSGGTKNERLFF. The covered CDR3 bases are TGCACCTGCAGTGGGGGGACAAAAAACGAA.